The 25 T cell receptor beta chains below were found in one sample sequenced in a study of OX40 agonist ivuxolimab in advanced cancers. The table came from immunoSEQ multiplex PCR; TCRdb's copy has only in-frame clones and leaves some out. The sample includes under 100,000 clones, roughly 92% of them seen just once. Sequencing was performed on CD4+ or CD8+ T cells sorted from blood, taken in a trial of the OX40 agonist ivuxolimab. Receptor source: an adult with an advanced solid tumor such as melanoma, head and neck, liver or kidney cancer.

The J gene is TRBJ1-2, the V gene TRBV27, with TRBD1 as a possible D gene (6 bases). V shed 10 bases and J shed 6 bases, with 15 bases lying between them. CDR1 MNHEY and CDR2 SMNVEV come from the germline V gene (reference sequence). The CDR3 has 12 residues. The CDR3 region has the DNA TGTGCCACCGGGGGCCCAGAAGATGGCTACACCTTC. Its protein product is CATGGPEDGYTF.

Written as DNA, the CDR3 is TGCAGCGTTGAGGACAGGGGAAGTAGCTACAATGAGCAGTTCTTC. Its protein is CSVEDRGSSYNEQFF. The V gene is TRBV29-1, the J gene TRBJ2-1, with 9 bases matching TRBD1. The germline CDR1 and CDR2 sequences are SQVTM and ANQGSEA. With 3 bases clipped from V and 3 bases from J, the junction kept 6 bases outside the gene matches. The length of the CDR3 is 15 residues.

This clone was observed a single time. The rearrangement joins TRBV5-8 to TRBJ2-1; TRBD1 matches 11 bases. Per germline, CDR1 SGHTS and CDR2 YDEGEE. Trimming cost V 4 bases and J 7 bases; bases outside gene matches: 7. The CDR3 is 15 residues long. This chain's CDR3 is CASSIGQGARNEQFF. DNA of the CDR3: TGTGCCAGCAGCATAGGACAGGGGGCGCGGAATGAGCAGTTCTTC.

The rearrangement joins TRBV11-2 to TRBJ2-7; D may be TRBD2 (6 bases). Per germline, CDR1 SGHAT and CDR2 FQNNGV. V was clipped by 3 bases and J by 2 bases, with 11 bases between them. The CDR3 contains 14 residues. The CDR3 bases are TGTGCCAGCAGCTTGGGGACTGGCGCCTACGAGCAGTACTTC. It specifies CASSLGTGAYEQYF.

By share, this clone counts as medium-sized. V is TRBV27 and J is TRBJ1-2, with D unresolved. Germline CDR1 and CDR2: MNHEY and SMNVEV (reference sequence). V was trimmed by 4 bases and J by 5 bases, leaving 14 bases between them. This CDR3 region has 14 residues. The CDR3 region has the DNA TGTGCCAGCAGTTCCATTGGCAGCTTATATGGCTACACCTTC. Protein: CASSSIGSLYGYTF.

The table lists this clone with a count of one. The chain joins TRBV6-6 to TRBJ1-5, with D hard to call. The ends were cut back, 0 bases at V and 5 bases at J, with 8 bases in the middle. The CDR3 sequence is 14 residues long. Germline V gene sequence: CDR1 MNHNY, CDR2 SVGAGI (reference sequence). The CDR3 loop is CASSYSGEYQPQHF. The DNA of the CDR3 is TGTGCCAGCAGTTACTCCGGAGAATATCAGCCCCAGCATTTT.

V usage is TRBV4-1 and J usage is TRBJ2-1, with D perhaps matching TRBD1 or TRBD2 (5 bases each). V was shortened by 1 base and J by 5 bases, with 6 bases between the two germline ends. Germline CDR1 reads MGHRA; CDR2 reads YSYEKL. The CDR3 covers 13 residues. CDR3 DNA: TGCGCCAGCAGCCAAGTGGGGGACAATGAGCAGTTCTTC. This encodes CASSQVGDNEQFF.

The table lists this clone with a few counts. The chain uses TRBV9 and TRBJ1-5; D call uncertain. The CDR3 contains 14 residues. CDR1 and CDR2 from the germline V gene are SGDLS and YYNGEE. V was clipped by 3 bases and J by 2 bases, with 9 bases between them. CDR3 sequence (DNA): TGTGCCAGCAGCGGGGGTGACGGCAATCAGCCCCAGCATTTT. Protein: CASSGGDGNQPQHF.

In DNA form, the CDR3 reads TGTGCCAGCAGCCCCGTTGGAACCTCCTACGAGCAGTACTTC. Translation gives CASSPVGTSYEQYF. The chain employs TRBV6-5 and TRBJ2-7; D gene uncertain. Germline-derived CDR1 and CDR2 are MNHEY and SVGAGI. V dropped 6 bases and J dropped 0 bases, with 12 bases sitting between them. The CDR3 is made up of 14 amino acids.

This chain links TRBV9 with TRBJ2-1; D gene ambiguous. Germline V gives CDR1 SGDLS, CDR2 YYNGEE. The CDR3 is made up of 13 amino acids. Trimming took off 3 bases at V and 6 bases at J, with 10 bases between the two ends. CDR3 amino acids: CASSGVLGNEQFF. CDR3 DNA sequence: TGTGCCAGCAGCGGGGTGCTGGGCAATGAGCAGTTCTTC.

This clone was picked up one time. The chain couples TRBV27 to TRBJ2-4; no reliable D call. This CDR3 has 13 amino acids. Germline loops: CDR1 MNHEY, CDR2 SMNVEV (reference sequence). Deletions cut 0 bases from V and 1 base from J, with 1 base between. The CDR3: CASSLSAKNIQYF. In nucleotides, the CDR3 is TGTGCCAGCAGTTTATCGGCCAAAAACATTCAGTACTTC.

The V call is TRBV5-1, the J call TRBJ2-7, with D possibly being TRBD2 (6 bases). The CDR3 has 13 residues. CDR1 and CDR2 from the germline V gene are SGHRS and YFSETQ. Trimming removed 4 bases from V and 2 bases from J, with 10 bases in between. The CDR3 DNA reads as TGCGCCAGCAGCGGGGGACTTACCTACGAGCAGTACTTC. Amino acids: CASSGGLTYEQYF.

This chain uses TRBV12-5 with TRBJ1-3; 8 bases agree with TRBD1. The CDR3 contains 14 residues. The V segment lost 1 base and the J segment 7 bases; nucleotides outside the gene matches: 3. The germline V gene has CDR1 LGHNT and CDR2 FRNRAP. CDR3 in amino acids: CASGLGTGRNTIYF. The CDR3 region has the DNA TGTGCTAGTGGTTTGGGGACAGGGCGTAACACCATATATTTT.

The table lists this clone with a few counts. The J gene is TRBJ2-6, the V gene TRBV7-6; D perhaps matches TRBD1 (5 bases). The CDR3 covers 14 residues. V dropped 5 bases and J dropped 0 bases, with 5 bases sitting between them. Per the germline V gene, CDR1 is SGHVS and CDR2 is FNYEAQ. The CDR3 DNA is TGTGCCAGCAGCGGACACTCTGGGGCCAACGTCCTGACTTTC. It translates to CASSGHSGANVLTF.

As for this clone: As the CDR3 is not closed by the conserved phenylalanine or tryptophan, this likely results from a read error. No DNA is shown, since the ends of the CDR3 on it are uncertain; the CDR3 is the one TCRdb lists. The chain links TRBV6-5 to TRBJ2-7. In germline, CDR1 is MNHEY, CDR2 SVGAGI. The CDR3 length is 10 residues, termini included. CDR3 loop: CASSPPGLRG.

This clone occurred a few times. The J gene is TRBJ2-4, the V gene TRBV27; no clear D. This CDR3 has 12 residues. CDR1 is MNHEY, CDR2 SMNVEV, per germline (reference sequence). The ends were cut back, 2 bases at V and 15 bases at J, with 14 bases in the middle. In DNA form, the CDR3 reads TGTGCCAGCAGTTTAATCGGCGACCGCTTGTACTTC. Translated, it gives CASSLIGDRLYF.

The count of this clone is one. The chain has TRBV13 and TRBJ2-7; a weak D match, TRBD1 (6 bases). The CDR3 extends over 12 amino acids. The ends were cut back, 2 bases at V and 6 bases at J, with 8 bases in the middle. The germline gives CDR1 PRHDT, CDR2 FYEKMQ (reference sequence). The CDR3 DNA is TGTGCCAGCAGCTTAACAGGGAGCGAGCAGTACTTC. Its protein product is CASSLTGSEQYF.

CDR3 nucleotide sequence: TGTGCCAGCAGCCATTGGGGGGACACCGGGGAGCTGTTTTTT. Translating it yields CASSHWGDTGELFF. The chain carries TRBV4-2 and TRBJ2-2; maybe TRBD2 (6 bases). From germline, CDR1 is LGHNA and CDR2 YNFKEQ. The CDR3 loop spans 14 amino acids. The V end was cut by 3 bases, the J end by 3 bases, with 8 bases between.

This chain links TRBV7-9 with TRBJ2-7; TRBD2 is a possible D gene (5 bases). V lost 1 base and J lost 5, with 12 bases in between. Germline V CDR1 and CDR2: SEHNR, FQNEAQ (reference sequence). CDR3 length: 14 amino acids. The CDR3 coding sequence is TGTGCCAGCAGCTTAGGAGGGATTGGGAACGAGCAGTACTTC. It yields the protein CASSLGGIGNEQYF.

This chain connects TRBV10-1 to TRBJ2-7; 8 bases match TRBD1. This CDR3 has 13 residues. The J segment lost 5 bases and the V segment lost 4 bases, leaving 4 bases of the junction unmatched. The germline gives CDR1 WNHNN, CDR2 SYGVQD (reference sequence). The CDR3 loop reads CASSVDRGHEQYF. In DNA, the CDR3 is TGCGCCAGCAGTGTCGACAGGGGCCACGAGCAGTACTTC.

With respect to this clone: One end of the junction varies from germline; a read error may be responsible. This chain uses TRBV5-6 with TRBJ2-7, with a tentative D call TRBD2 (6 bases). Germline loops: CDR1 SGHDT, CDR2 YYEEEE. There are 12 residues in the CDR3. The CDR3 region is CASRLGGYEQYF. The CDR3 coding sequence is TGTGCCAGCAGGTTGGGGGGCTACGAGCAGTACTTC. The complete variable domain, with remaining parts taken from reference TRBV5-6 and TRBJ2-7, reads DAGVTQSPTHLIKTRGQQVTLRCSPKSGHDTVSWYQQALGQGPQFIFQYYEEEERQRGNFPDRFSGHQFPNYSSELNVNALLLGDSALYLCASRLGGYEQYFGPGTRLTVT.

This chain connects TRBV27 to TRBJ2-1; 7 bases map to TRBD2. The ends lost 3 bases at V and 0 bases at J; junction bases unmatched: 8. CDR3 length equals 17 residues. Germline-derived CDR1 and CDR2 are MNHEY and SMNVEV (reference sequence). CDR3 coding DNA: TGTGCCAGCAGTTTGGTTAGCGGGCCTAGCTCCTACAATGAGCAGTTCTTC. It specifies CASSLVSGPSSYNEQFF.

This chain uses TRBV5-5 with TRBJ2-5; 8 nucleotides align to TRBD2. This CDR3 contains 15 residues. Germline V gene lookup returns CDR1 SGHKS and CDR2 YYEKEE (reference sequence). Trimming took 0 bases from V and 3 from J; bases not matched to a gene: 4. The CDR3 DNA reads as TGTGCCAGCAGCTTGGCAGCGGGGGTCAAAGAGACCCAGTACTTC. The encoded protein is CASSLAAGVKETQYF. Full variable domain (missing parts from reference TRBV5-5 and TRBJ2-5): DAGVTQSPTHLIKTRGQQVTLRCSPISGHKSVSWYQQVLGQGPQFIFQYYEKEERGRGNFPDRFSARQFPNYSSELNVNALLLGDSALYLCASSLAAGVKETQYFGPGTRLLVL.

V usage is TRBV15 and J usage is TRBJ1-5; perhaps TRBD1 as D (6 bases). Germline CDR1 and CDR2: LNHNV and YYDKDF (reference sequence). The CDR3 extends over 17 amino acids. The V and J ends lost 5 bases and 1 base respectively, with 18 bases between them. CDR3 region: CATSASTGTPSNQPQHF. The CDR3 DNA reads as TGTGCCACCAGCGCGTCGACAGGAACGCCGAGCAATCAGCCCCAGCATTTT.

V gene TRBV10-3 combines with J gene TRBJ2-2; 8 bases match TRBD1. Germline loops: CDR1 ENHRY, CDR2 SYGVKD. Trimming cost V 0 bases and J 3 bases; bases outside gene matches: 6. This CDR3 has 17 amino acids. CDR3 residues: CAISESWQGAHTGELFF. In DNA, the CDR3 is TGTGCCATCAGTGAGTCGTGGCAGGGGGCGCACACCGGGGAGCTGTTTTTT.